One sample yielded the 23 T cell receptor beta chains listed below, sequenced in a study of T cell responses to AZD1222 COVID-19 vaccine. This table comes from immunoSEQ multiplex PCR, and its TCRdb copy is limited to in-frame clones, with some not included. In the table there are over 150,000 clones, less than 95% of which are singletons. The specimen comprised peripheral blood, sampled on day 0 of AZD1222 vaccination. These receptors all come from an adult in good health.

The rearrangement links TRBV28 to TRBJ1-4; D is unresolved. The CDR3 runs to 14 residues. The V end lost 5 bases, the J end lost 4 bases, and 11 bases lay between the germline ends. Germline V lookup: CDR1 MDHEN, CDR2 SYDVKM. The CDR3: CASSPGILNEKLFF. Written as DNA, the CDR3 is TGTGCCAGCAGTCCCGGGATCCTTAATGAAAAACTGTTTTTT.

The chain carries TRBV28 and TRBJ1-6; D is unresolved. The CDR3 is made up of 11 amino acids. Germline V lookup: CDR1 MDHEN, CDR2 SYDVKM. V was cut by 5 bases and J by 11 bases, with 7 bases left in between. CDR3: CASSRRAPLHF. DNA for the CDR3: TGTGCCAGCAGTCGAAGAGCACCCCTCCACTTT. Looking up the rest from reference TRBV28 and TRBJ1-6 gives the full variable domain: DVKVTQSSRYLVKRTGEKVFLECVQDMDHENMFWYRQDPGLGLRLIYFSYDVKMKEKGDIPEGYSVSREKKERFSLILESASTNQTSMYLCASSRRAPLHFGNGTRLTVT.

The chain carries TRBV2 and TRBJ1-5; 10 bases fit TRBD1. Germline CDR1 and CDR2: SNHLY and FYNNEI. The CDR3 sequence is 14 residues long. Losses at the gene ends were 6 bases for V and 5 bases for J; bases not matched to a gene: 4. This CDR3 reads CASRTGTGDQPQHF. The CDR3 coding sequence is TGTGCCAGCAGGACCGGGACAGGGGATCAGCCCCAGCATTTT. The whole variable domain, remainder taken from reference TRBV2 and TRBJ1-5, is EPEVTQTPSHQVTQMGQEVILRCVPISNHLYFYWYRQILGQKVEFLVSFYNNEISEKSEIFDDQFSVERPDGSNFTLKIRSTKLEDSAMYFCASRTGTGDQPQHFGDGTRLSIL.

The chain is built from TRBV19 and TRBJ2-1, with D unresolved. Germline assignment: CDR1 LNHDA and CDR2 SQIVND (reference sequence). Deletions cut 4 bases from V and 7 bases from J, with 8 bases between. The CDR3 length is 12 residues. CDR3 coding DNA: TGTGCCAGTAGTACCCGTATGAATGAGCAGTTCTTC. Translation gives CASSTRMNEQFF.

The CDR3 region is CASSLGRGKGTEAFF. DNA for the CDR3: TGCGCCAGCAGCTTGGGTCGGGGAAAGGGCACTGAAGCTTTCTTT. The J gene is TRBJ1-1, the V gene TRBV5-1; D is ambiguous. The V gene lost 0 bases and the J gene lost 4 bases, with 13 bases spanning the gap. In germline, CDR1 is SGHRS, CDR2 YFSETQ. The CDR3 length is 15 residues.

The genes are TRBV7-8 and TRBJ2-2, with 14 positions matching TRBD2. This CDR3 region has 17 residues. The trim removed 5 bases at V and 5 bases at J, leaving 7 bases unmatched. CDR1 is SGHVS, CDR2 FQNEAQ, per germline. The CDR3 spells CASSKGLAGAGTGELFF. The DNA of the CDR3 is TGTGCCAGCAGCAAGGGACTAGCGGGGGCGGGTACCGGGGAGCTGTTTTTT.

This clone was seen once. The J gene is TRBJ1-2, the V gene TRBV6-1, with D maybe TRBD1 (5 bases). CDR1 is MNHNS, CDR2 SASEGT, per germline. This CDR3 is 13 amino acids long. The V and J ends lost 3 bases and 7 bases respectively, with 12 bases between them. CDR3 sequence (DNA): TGTGCCAGCAGTGAGTACAGGACTACTGGCTACACCTTC. It codes for CASSEYRTTGYTF.

This sequence joins TRBV9 and TRBJ1-1, with D uncertain. The CDR3 runs 14 residues. CDR1 is SGDLS and CDR2 is YYNGEE in the germline V gene. The V and J ends lost 0 bases and 7 bases respectively, with 13 bases between them. The CDR3 here is CASSVEVGGGEAFF. The CDR3 DNA reads TGTGCCAGCAGCGTAGAAGTGGGAGGAGGTGAAGCTTTCTTT.

This sequence joins TRBV5-1 and TRBJ1-3, with D hard to call. CDR3 length: 15 residues. The V and J ends lost 0 bases and 3 bases respectively, with 10 bases between them. The germline V gene has CDR1 SGHRS and CDR2 YFSETQ. CDR3 amino acids: CASSLAGSGGNTIYF. The CDR3 DNA sequence: TGCGCCAGCAGCTTGGCGGGGTCTGGTGGAAACACCATATATTTT.

This chain joins TRBV6-5 and TRBJ2-3; D remains ambiguous. Trimming pared 8 bases from V and 0 bases from J, leaving 15 bases between. The CDR3 has 15 amino acids. Germline V gene sequence: CDR1 MNHEY, CDR2 SVGAGI. The CDR3 DNA is TGTGCCAGCGGGTTCTATACCAGCAGCACAGATACGCAGTATTTT. Translated: CASGFYTSSTDTQYF.

This chain links TRBV18 with TRBJ1-3; D ambiguous. Germline-derived CDR1 and CDR2 are KGHSH and LQKENI. With 3 bases removed from V and 1 base from J, the gap between germline ends came to 22 bases. The CDR3 contains 19 residues. The CDR3 DNA reads TGTGCCAGCTCACCGGGGAGTCAGATCGAAGCGAGGTCTGGAAACACCATATATTTT. Translated: CASSPGSQIEARSGNTIYF.

The chain employs TRBV7-3 and TRBJ1-2; 9 bases align to TRBD1. Germline CDR1 SGHTA, CDR2 FQGTGA. Trimming cost V 5 bases and J 4 bases; bases outside gene matches: 5. This CDR3 is 14 amino acids long. The CDR3, as DNA: TGTGCCAGCAGCCCCACAGGGGGCGGCTATGGCTACACCTTC. Translation gives CASSPTGGGYGYTF.

This chain joins TRBV21-1 and TRBJ1-1; the table's D gene call, TRBD1, was not cross checked with the DNA. TRBV21-1 is listed as a pseudogene. The CDR3 spans 15 residues. The CDR3 loop is CASSKVNAENTEAFF. The CDR3 bases are TGTGCCAGCAGCAAGGTCAATGCAGAGAACACTGAAGCTTTCTTT.

The V gene is TRBV6-5, the J gene TRBJ2-5; the D gene is possibly TRBD1 (6 bases). Germline V gene data show CDR1 as MNHEY and CDR2 as SVGAGI. CDR3 length: 13 amino acids. V lost 6 bases and J lost 5, with 13 bases in between. The CDR3 sequence: CASRVGALETQYF. The CDR3 coding sequence is TGTGCCAGCAGGGTGGGGGCTTTGGAGACCCAGTACTTC.

The V and J genes are TRBV19 and TRBJ1-1; possibly TRBD1 for D (5 bases). This CDR3 comprises 14 residues. V was pared by 5 bases and J by 1 base, with 11 bases between. Looked up from germline, CDR1 is LNHDA and CDR2 is SQIVND (reference sequence). CDR3 protein: CASSAGPTNTEAFF. CDR3 nucleotides: TGTGCCAGTAGTGCGGGACCTACGAACACTGAAGCTTTCTTT.

The chain carries TRBV19 and TRBJ1-6; D ambiguous. The CDR3 is 14 amino acids. The V gene lost 6 bases and the J gene lost 7 bases, with 13 bases spanning the gap. Germline loops: CDR1 LNHDA, CDR2 SQIVND (reference sequence). The CDR3 DNA is TGTGCCAGTAGAGCCCGTGACCCCAATTCACCCCTCCACTTT. It translates to CASRARDPNSPLHF.

This clone was observed a single time. This chain uses TRBV6-2 or TRBV6-3 with TRBJ1-4; maybe TRBD1 (5 bases). The V end lost 2 bases, the J end lost 3 bases, and 10 bases lay between the germline ends. In germline, CDR1 is MNHEY, CDR2 SVGEGT. CDR3 size: 15 residues. The CDR3 protein is CASSYPGSSNEKLFF. DNA of the CDR3: TGTGCCAGCAGTTACCCAGGGTCTTCTAATGAAAAACTGTTTTTT.

The chain has TRBV11-2 and TRBJ2-3; D perhaps matches TRBD1 (6 bases). Per germline, CDR1 SGHAT and CDR2 FQNNGV. Trimming took off 6 bases at V and 4 bases at J, with 14 bases between the two ends. This CDR3 region has 14 residues. The CDR3 region is CASRPGTRSDTQYF. CDR3 nucleotide sequence: TGTGCCAGCAGGCCCGGGACACGGTCAGATACGCAGTATTTT.

The rearrangement uses TRBV3-1 (or the pseudogene TRBV3-2) and TRBJ1-2; TRBD1 matches at 7 bases. CDR3 length: 15 amino acids. Unmatched junction bases numbered 13, after V lost 5 bases and J lost 7 bases. CDR1 is LGHDT and CDR2 is YNNKEL in the germline V gene (reference sequence). This CDR3 is CASSVYRDSLFGYTF. CDR3 DNA: TGTGCCAGCAGCGTGTACCGGGACAGCCTCTTTGGCTACACCTTC.

The rearrangement joins TRBV27 to TRBJ2-3, with D perhaps TRBD1 (6 bases). The CDR3 is 15 residues long. CDR1 is MNHEY and CDR2 is SMNVEV in the germline V gene (reference sequence). With 8 bases removed from V and 3 bases from J, the gap between germline ends came to 18 bases. The CDR3 DNA is TGTGCCAGCTCGTCGCAAGGGGGTACGACAGATACGCAGTATTTT. Its protein is CASSSQGGTTDTQYF.

This clone was counted a few times. This rearrangement joins TRBV7-9 to TRBJ2-3; D is possibly TRBD1 or TRBD2 (5 bases each). CDR1 SEHNR and CDR2 FQNEAQ come from the germline V gene (reference sequence). The CDR3 extends over 12 amino acids. The V gene lost 5 bases and the J gene lost 7 bases, with 10 bases spanning the gap. CDR3 amino acids: CASSPGTNTQYF. The DNA for the CDR3 is TGTGCCAGCAGCCCAGGGACGAATACGCAGTATTTT.

The chain has TRBV19 and TRBJ2-7; 9 nucleotides match TRBD1. This CDR3 spans 14 amino acids. The germline V gene encodes CDR1 LNHDA and CDR2 SQIVND (reference sequence). V trimming: 6 bases; J trimming: 8 bases; junction bases outside the gene matches: 11. CDR3 loop: CASSTGTGLYQQYF. Written as DNA, the CDR3 is TGTGCCAGTAGCACCGGGACAGGGCTTTATCAGCAGTACTTC.

J is TRBJ1-1 and V is TRBV3-1 (or the pseudogene TRBV3-2); D is uncertain. From germline, CDR1 is LGHDT and CDR2 YNNKEL (reference sequence). The V end lost 1 base, the J end lost 2 bases, and 14 bases lay between the germline ends. The CDR3 spans 16 residues. In DNA form, the CDR3 reads TGTGCCAGCAGCCAAGCCTTTCCGGCGGGAAACACTGAAGCTTTCTTT. This encodes CASSQAFPAGNTEAFF.